These 19 T cell receptor beta chains share one sample of origin, sequenced in a study of shared clonotypes between healthy human individuals. Generated by immunoSEQ multiplex PCR, the TCRdb table keeps only in-frame clones and is missing some. The sample has 2 million to 2.5 million clones, 85% to 95% seen once. Sequenced sample: naive CD4+ T cells from PBMCs. Subset specified: CD45RA+ positively selected. Source of these receptors: a man aged 18 to 30 in good health. Some clones in this sample may be carry-over from other donors' samples.

V and J are TRBV23-1 and TRBJ1-2, with TRBD1 as a possible D gene (6 bases). TRBV23-1 is an ORF; its function is uncertain. The CDR3 is 12 residues long. V was shortened by 7 bases and J by 4 bases, with 10 bases between the two germline ends. CDR3 in amino acids: CASTDRFYGYTF. CDR3 DNA: TGCGCCAGCACCGACAGGTTCTATGGCTACACCTTC.

The chain has TRBV2 and TRBJ2-7; 11 positions agree with TRBD1. The germline V gene has CDR1 SNHLY and CDR2 FYNNEI. The CDR3 loop spans 15 amino acids. The junction had 6 bases not matched to a gene; V was cut back by 6 bases and J by 2 bases. The CDR3 loop reads CASRDGTGGPYEQYF. Written as DNA, the CDR3 is TGTGCCAGCAGAGACGGGACAGGGGGTCCCTACGAGCAGTACTTC.

This sequence joins TRBV5-1 and TRBJ1-2; 7 nucleotides line up with TRBD1. Germline CDR1 is SGHRS and CDR2 is YFSETQ. The V gene end was trimmed by 4 bases and the J gene end by 3 bases; junction bases not matched to a gene: 3. This CDR3 contains 13 residues. The CDR3 reads CASSTTGDYGYTF. CDR3 coding DNA: TGCGCCAGCAGCACCACAGGGGACTATGGCTACACCTTC.

The J gene is TRBJ1-1, the V gene TRBV2; D remains ambiguous. V lost 7 bases and J 5 bases, leaving 11 bases between the germline ends. CDR1 and CDR2 (germline): SNHLY, FYNNEI. This CDR3 comprises 12 residues. The CDR3 DNA follows: TGTGCCAGCATCTCGAGCGGGACTGAAGCTTTCTTT. Its translation is CASISSGTEAFF.

The chain couples TRBV27 to TRBJ2-1, with 12 bases that match TRBD2. The ends lost 7 bases at V and 8 bases at J; junction bases unmatched: 12. The CDR3 extends over 16 amino acids. In germline, CDR1 is MNHEY, CDR2 SMNVEV (reference sequence). The CDR3 loop reads CASKLGLAGGRDEQFF. CDR3 bases: TGTGCCAGCAAACTTGGGCTAGCGGGAGGGAGGGATGAGCAGTTCTTC.

Concerning this clone: The junction does not match germline at one end; this may be a read error. The chain combines TRBV5-1 with TRBJ1-4; 10 bases fit TRBD1. The CDR3 runs 14 residues. Per germline, CDR1 SGHRS and CDR2 YFSETQ. CDR3 bases: TGCGCCAGCGGCTTGGGACAGGGGAATGAAAAACTGTTTTTT. As protein: CASGLGQGNEKLFF.

This clone has just one count. The chain couples TRBV5-1 to TRBJ2-7, with TRBD1 as a possible D gene (6 bases). The CDR3 extends over 15 amino acids. The V gene lost 5 bases and the J gene lost 3 bases, with 18 bases spanning the gap. The germline V gene encodes CDR1 SGHRS and CDR2 YFSETQ. The CDR3 here is CASSPVAGAFYEQYF. Written as DNA, the CDR3 is TGCGCCAGCAGTCCGGTGGCAGGGGCGTTCTACGAGCAGTACTTC. Using reference TRBV5-1 and TRBJ2-7 for the parts outside the CDR3, the full variable domain is KAGVTQTPRYLIKTRGQQVTLSCSPISGHRSVSWYQQTPGQGLQFLFEYFSETQRNKGNFPGRFSGRQFSNSRSEMNVSTLELGDSALYLCASSPVAGAFYEQYFGPGTRLTVT.

CDR3: CAWSEWRGQINSPLHF. The DNA of the CDR3 is TGTGCCTGGAGTGAATGGCGGGGTCAGATAAATTCACCCCTCCACTTT. This sequence joins TRBV30 and TRBJ1-6, with D unresolved. CDR1 GTSNPN and CDR2 SVGIG come from the germline V gene (reference sequence). The germline V and J ends were trimmed by 1 base and 7 bases, with 17 bases remaining between them. The CDR3 loop spans 16 amino acids. Using reference TRBV30 and TRBJ1-6 for the parts outside the CDR3, the full variable domain is SQTIHQWPATLVQPVGSPLSLECTVEGTSNPNLYWYRQAAGRGLQLLFYSVGIGQISSEVPQNLSASRPQDRQFILSSKKLLLSDSGFYLCAWSEWRGQINSPLHFGNGTRLTVT.

This clone was observed once. This rearrangement joins TRBV5-6 to TRBJ2-2, with D perhaps being TRBD1 or TRBD2 (5 bases each). The CDR3 sequence is 16 residues long. Trimming pared 2 bases from V and 5 bases from J, leaving 16 bases between. Germline V CDR1 and CDR2: SGHDT, YYEEEE. The CDR3 here is CASSFLLRGGTGELFF. DNA for the CDR3: TGTGCCAGCAGCTTTCTCTTAAGGGGCGGGACCGGGGAGCTGTTTTTT.

The J gene is TRBJ2-7, the V gene TRBV9; D is unresolved. Trimming took 4 bases from V and 7 from J, leaving 15 bases between them. From germline, CDR1 is SGDLS and CDR2 YYNGEE. The length of the CDR3 is 13 residues. The CDR3 region has the DNA TGTGCCAGCAGCCCCCCTTCCCGCTGGGAGCAGTACTTC. This encodes CASSPPSRWEQYF.

This chain joins TRBV30 and TRBJ2-2; D gene uncertain. Germline-derived CDR1 and CDR2 are GTSNPN and SVGIG (reference sequence). V gave up 0 bases and J gave up 0 bases, with 5 bases separating them. The CDR3 covers 14 residues. The CDR3 nucleotides are TGTGCCTGGAGTGTTGGGTCGAACACCGGGGAGCTGTTTTTT. Translation: CAWSVGSNTGELFF.

The rearrangement links TRBV6-5 to TRBJ1-1; D may be TRBD1 (5 bases). CDR1 is MNHEY, CDR2 SVGAGI, per germline. The CDR3 contains 13 residues. V was shortened by 6 bases and J by 4 bases, with 12 bases between the two germline ends. The CDR3 here is CASRRGAGTEAFF. In nucleotides, the CDR3 is TGTGCCAGCAGAAGAGGGGCTGGCACTGAAGCTTTCTTT.

In DNA form, the CDR3 reads TGTGCCAGCACCCTAGAGGCTAGCGGTGGTCGGGAGCAGTTCTTC. Translation gives CASTLEASGGREQFF. V gene TRBV28 combines with J gene TRBJ2-1, with 7 bases identical to TRBD2. Germline loops: CDR1 MDHEN, CDR2 SYDVKM. The J segment lost 10 bases and the V segment lost 7 bases, leaving 16 bases of the junction unmatched. The CDR3 runs to 15 residues.

About this clone: The sample contains more than one DNA sequence encoding this CDR3. The rearrangement links TRBV5-1 to TRBJ2-7, with 7 bases that match TRBD2. This CDR3 is built from 11 residues. The junction had 1 base not matched to a gene; V was cut back by 4 bases and J by 6 bases. Germline lookup yields CDR1 SGHRS and CDR2 YFSETQ. The CDR3 bases are TGCGCCAGCAGCCGCGGGGGCGAGCAGTACTTC. This gives the protein CASSRGGEQYF.

This clone was detected only once. V usage is TRBV6-5 and J usage is TRBJ2-7; TRBD1 matches 9 bases. Trimming removed 6 bases from V and 2 bases from J; junction bases left unmatched: 8. CDR3 length: 15 residues. From germline, CDR1 is MNHEY and CDR2 SVGAGI. The CDR3 coding sequence is TGTGCCAGCAGCCGAAGGGGACAGGGCGCCTACGAGCAGTACTTC. Its protein is CASSRRGQGAYEQYF.

This clone appeared a single time. This chain uses TRBV7-9 with TRBJ2-2; the D is unclear. V was shortened by 2 bases and J by 5 bases, with 6 bases between the two germline ends. The CDR3 covers 13 residues. Germline CDR1 is SEHNR and CDR2 is FQNEAQ (reference sequence). The CDR3 region has the DNA TGTGCCAGCAGCTTAAGCGTGACCGGGGAGCTGTTTTTT. As protein: CASSLSVTGELFF.

The chain combines TRBV6-1 with TRBJ2-5; D is possibly TRBD2 (5 bases). Germline CDR1 reads MNHNS; CDR2 reads SASEGT. Trimming shortened V by 10 bases and J by 4 bases, and 22 bases separated the two germline ends. The CDR3 length is 15 residues. CDR3 sequence (DNA): TGTGCCACCTCGCGGGTTGGGCCCGTACGAGAGACCCAGTACTTC. Its protein is CATSRVGPVRETQYF.

The CDR3 region is CASSEGKTGGDTEAFF. The CDR3 DNA reads TGCGCCAGCAGTGAGGGGAAAACAGGGGGAGACACTGAAGCTTTCTTT. V and J are TRBV10-1 and TRBJ1-1; 8 bases line up with TRBD1. The length of the CDR3 is 16 residues. The V and J ends lost 2 bases and 3 bases, in that order; junction bases with no gene match: 8. Germline V CDR1 and CDR2: WNHNN, SYGVQD (reference sequence).

With respect to this clone: The same CDR3 arises from other DNA sequences in this sample as well. The V and J genes are TRBV29-1 and TRBJ1-2; D might be TRBD1 (5 bases). Trimming took 6 bases from V and 4 from J, leaving 9 bases between them. The CDR3 spans 11 residues. Germline CDR1 reads SQVTM; CDR2 reads ANQGSEA. The CDR3 region has the DNA TGCAGCGTAGCAGGGACCTATGGCTACACCTTC. It is translated as CSVAGTYGYTF.